This TCR beta chain is from a study of blood T cell repertoires in COVID-19. Clones were read by immunoSEQ multiplex PCR, and TCRdb kept only the in-frame ones, dropping some. The sample records about 200,000 clones, almost 85% being singletons. The CDR3 runs to 15 residues. The sequenced material came from peripheral blood. The sequence derives from a woman in her 70s with COVID-19, enrolled during active disease. The gene calls are TRBV21-1 and TRBJ2-7; the table gives TRBD1 as D, unverified against the DNA. TRBV21-1 constitutes a pseudogene. The CDR3 DNA follows: TGTGCCAGCAGCAGAACCTGGACAGGGGACTACGAGCAGTACTTC. Translating it yields CASSRTWTGDYEQYF.